This TCR beta chain is from a study of beta chain features in type 1 diabetes. The isolated RNA, all of it, was reverse transcribed, so expressed TCRB transcripts were what got sequenced. TCRdb's table, derived via immunoSEQ multiplex PCR, lists solely in-frame clones and lacks some. The data show around 500,000 clones, roughly 31% seen once. CDR1 SGHDN and CDR2 FVKESK come from the germline V gene. The CDR3 sequence is 17 residues long. Trimming cost V 2 bases and J 0 bases; bases outside gene matches: 9. This clone was counted between two and nine times. The V call is TRBV14, the J call TRBJ2-7, with 8 positions matching TRBD2. The TCR was taken from a man aged 18-30 years in good health. Sequencing was carried out using naive CD4+ T cells from blood. The CDR3: CASSQRVSSGPSYEQYF. CDR3 in DNA: TGTGCCAGCAGCCAAAGAGTGTCTAGCGGGCCCTCCTACGAGCAGTACTTC.